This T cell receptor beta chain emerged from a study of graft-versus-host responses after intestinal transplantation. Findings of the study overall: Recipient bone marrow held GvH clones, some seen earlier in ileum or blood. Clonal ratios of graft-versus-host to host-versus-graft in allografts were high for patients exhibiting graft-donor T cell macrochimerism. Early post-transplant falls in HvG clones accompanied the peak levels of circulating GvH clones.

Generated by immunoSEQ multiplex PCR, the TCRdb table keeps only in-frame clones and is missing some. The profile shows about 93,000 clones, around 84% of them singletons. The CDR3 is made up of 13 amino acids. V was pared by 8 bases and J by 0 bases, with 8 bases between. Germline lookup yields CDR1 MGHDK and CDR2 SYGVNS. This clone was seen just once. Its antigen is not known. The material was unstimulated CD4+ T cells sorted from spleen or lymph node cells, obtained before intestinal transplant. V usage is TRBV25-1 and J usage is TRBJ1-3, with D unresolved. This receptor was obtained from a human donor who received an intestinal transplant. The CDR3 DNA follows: TGTGCCAGCCGACATCCCTCTGGAAACACCATATATTTT. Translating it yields CASRHPSGNTIYF. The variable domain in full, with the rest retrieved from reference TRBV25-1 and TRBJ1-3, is EADIYQTPRYLVIGTGKKITLECSQTMGHDKMYWYQQDPGMELHLIHYSYGVNSTEKGDLSSESTVSRIRTEHFPLTLESARPSHTSQYLCASRHPSGNTIYFGEGSWLTVV.